The 3 T cell receptor beta chains listed next were all sequenced from one sample in a study of beta chain features in type 1 diabetes (dated by TCRdb to 2016 to 2019). Their antigen targets remain unknown. Receptor amplification or capture employed the immunoSEQ multiplex PCR assay. The entire isolated RNA was reverse transcribed using the High Capacity cDNA Reverse Transcription Kit, and thus expressed TCRB transcripts were sequenced. TCRdb retrieved this table from immuneACCESS and kept in-frame rearrangements only. Not all clones are present; in checked studies, unresolved V genes account for under half, and no reason is known for the remainder. The sample data list hundreds of thousands of clones, and around 15% of these were observed just once. Together, the top ten hold 0.035% to 0.045% of the sample. Paper-wide results and their limitations: A moderate but significant shortening of TCRB CDR3 length was observed in type 1 diabetes patients in all four CD4+ subsets.

The sequenced sample was naive CD4+ T cells from blood. The intended sense of this specimen's cell subset or site label: true naive CD4+ T cells. The receptor source for this set is a man aged 18 to 30 with type 1 diabetes.

This clone appeared a few times. This chain joins TRBV6-5 and TRBJ2-5; D gene ambiguous. This CDR3 is built from 11 residues. V dropped 5 bases and J dropped 5 bases, with 6 bases sitting between them. The germline V gene has CDR1 MNHEY and CDR2 SVGAGI. As DNA, the CDR3 is TGTGCCAGCAGTCACCTCGAGACCCAGTACTTC. Translation gives CASSHLETQYF.

Many counts were recorded for this clone. In DNA form, the CDR3 reads TGCGCCAGCAGCCAAGTAATGGGGAAGCAGTTCTTC. Translated, it gives CASSQVMGKQFF. The chain links TRBV4-3 to TRBJ2-1; D unclear. Germline V gene lookup returns CDR1 LGHNA and CDR2 YSLEER. The CDR3 sequence is 12 residues long. V shed 1 base and J shed 11 bases, with 9 bases lying between them.

Only a few counts were recorded for this clone. This chain uses TRBV18 with TRBJ2-2; D remains unclear. CDR3 length equals 13 residues. V lost 6 bases, J lost 7 bases, and 12 bases lay in between. Looked up from germline, CDR1 is KGHSH and CDR2 is LQKENI. CDR3 in amino acids: CASSSGFGGELFF. The DNA of the CDR3 is TGTGCCAGCTCTTCTGGTTTCGGCGGGGAGCTGTTTTTT.